One and the same sample provided the 28 T cell receptor beta chains below, sequenced in a study of PD-1 blockade in classical Hodgkin lymphoma. The time point denotes: cycle 4 day 1 (C4D1), after more than 5 weeks of nivolumab. No patient escaped relapse after autologous stem cell transplantation, and brentuximab vedotin exposure varied. Sequenced by immunoSEQ multiplex PCR; TCRdb stores in-frame clones only, minus some. The sample has about 47,000 clones, roughly three quarters seen once. Sample: peripheral blood mononuclear cells (PBMCs), taken before the fourth cycle of nivolumab. Receptor source: a human donor with classical Hodgkin lymphoma.

This chain joins TRBV7-2 and TRBJ2-3, with 9 bases matching TRBD2. CDR3 length: 17 residues. Per germline, CDR1 SGHTA and CDR2 FQGNSA. V shed 1 base, J shed 5 bases, and the junction held 10 bases outside the gene matches. Here the CDR3 reads CASSLGAGGGALDTQYF. CDR3 nucleotides: TGTGCCAGCAGCTTAGGGGCTGGCGGGGGGGCCTTAGATACGCAGTATTTT. Variable domain in full (rest from reference TRBV7-2 and TRBJ2-3): GAGVSQSPSNKVTEKGKDVELRCDPISGHTALYWYRQSLGQGLEFLIYFQGNSAPDKSGLPSDRFSAERTGGSVSTLTIQRTQQEDSAVYLCASSLGAGGGALDTQYFGPGTRLTVL.

J is TRBJ2-7 and V is TRBV7-4; 12 bases fit TRBD1. V was clipped by 1 base and J by 3 bases; unmatched bases: 10. CDR1 and CDR2 (germline): SGHVT, SQSDAQ. The CDR3 is 18 amino acids. CDR3 in amino acids: CASSLDRLGQGAVYEQYF. As DNA, the CDR3 is TGTGCCAGCAGCTTAGATCGGTTGGGACAGGGGGCCGTCTACGAGCAGTACTTC.

The rearrangement joins TRBV19 to TRBJ1-1; tentatively, D is TRBD1 (5 bases). V lost 6 bases and J 4 bases, leaving 24 bases between the germline ends. The length of the CDR3 is 17 residues. Germline CDR1 LNHDA, CDR2 SQIVND (reference sequence). The CDR3 nucleotides read TGTGCCAGTAGGGTTACTGGGGGAAACCTGGGAGGCACTGAAGCTTTCTTT. It specifies CASRVTGGNLGGTEAFF.

The genes are TRBV19 and TRBJ2-7, with D perhaps matching TRBD1 or TRBD2 (5 bases each). The CDR3 is made up of 13 amino acids. Germline V gene data show CDR1 as LNHDA and CDR2 as SQIVND (reference sequence). V was cut by 3 bases and J by 5 bases, with 11 bases left in between. The CDR3: CASSIYRDDEQYF. In DNA, the CDR3 is TGTGCCAGTAGTATCTACCGGGACGACGAGCAGTACTTC.

This chain connects TRBV11-1 to TRBJ1-2, with a possible D match to TRBD1 (5 bases). Trimming left V 2 bases short and J 4 bases short, with 14 bases between. The CDR3 length is 15 residues. Germline V gives CDR1 SGHAT, CDR2 FQDESV (reference sequence). DNA of the CDR3: TGTGCCAGCAGCTTAACAGGTCCGGCGGGCTATGGCTACACCTTC. Protein: CASSLTGPAGYGYTF.

This clone was detected once. The chain uses TRBV29-1 and TRBJ1-1; the D is unclear. CDR3 length equals 13 residues. In germline, CDR1 is SQVTM, CDR2 ANQGSEA. V lost 3 bases and J 1 base, leaving 9 bases between the germline ends. The chain's CDR3 is CSVDGQSNTEAFF. The CDR3 nucleotides read TGCAGCGTTGACGGGCAGTCGAACACTGAAGCTTTCTTT. Full variable domain (missing parts from reference TRBV29-1 and TRBJ1-1): SAVISQKPSRDICQRGTSLTIQCQVDSQVTMMFWYRQQPGQSLTLIATANQGSEATYESGFVIDKFPISRPNLTFSTLTVSNMSPEDSSIYLCSVDGQSNTEAFFGQGTRLTVV.

The chain couples TRBV12-5 to TRBJ2-3; D is ambiguous. The CDR3 runs 14 residues. The germline CDR1 and CDR2 sequences are LGHNT and FRNRAP. V lost 0 bases, J lost 1 base, and 5 bases lay in between. The CDR3 loop is CASGLVQGTDTQYF. The CDR3 coding sequence is TGTGCTAGTGGTTTGGTACAAGGCACAGATACGCAGTATTTT.

The V and J genes are TRBV19 and TRBJ1-1; 7 bases match TRBD1. V shed 6 bases and J 1 base; nucleotides not matched to a gene: 8. Germline values: CDR1 LNHDA, CDR2 SQIVND (reference sequence). The length of the CDR3 is 15 residues. CDR3 sequence: CASSPWAGGNTEAFF. CDR3 nucleotide sequence: TGTGCCAGTAGCCCATGGGCAGGGGGGAACACTGAAGCTTTCTTT.

The CDR3 DNA reads TGTGCCAGCCGAACAAGGGGACAGGGGGAAACCACAGATACGCAGTATTTT. It yields the protein CASRTRGQGETTDTQYF. The chain carries TRBV5-6 and TRBJ2-3, with 11 bases that match TRBD1. CDR1 and CDR2 from the germline V gene are SGHDT and YYEEEE. The CDR3 spans 17 residues. The junction had 12 bases not matched to a gene; V was cut back by 7 bases and J by 2 bases.

The V gene is TRBV4-3, the J gene TRBJ2-3; D is unresolved. CDR1 is LGHNA and CDR2 is YSLEER in the germline V gene. Trimming removed 5 bases at V and 2 bases at J, with 17 bases between. The CDR3 consists of 16 residues. CDR3 protein: CASSRQLSRATDTQYF. The CDR3 DNA follows: TGCGCCAGCAGCAGGCAGCTGAGCCGGGCCACAGATACGCAGTATTTT.

The chain recombines TRBV6-5 with TRBJ1-2, with D unclear. V was clipped by 1 base and J by 8 bases, with 11 bases between them. The CDR3 has 13 amino acids. Germline-derived CDR1 and CDR2 are MNHEY and SVGAGI. Here the CDR3 DNA reads TGTGCCAGCAGTTACTATGGGGTCGGCGGCTACACCTTC. Translation: CASSYYGVGGYTF.

This clone was counted a few times. The rearrangement uses TRBV6-5 and TRBJ2-2, with D hard to call. The V gene lost 4 bases and the J gene lost 1 base, with 10 bases spanning the gap. CDR3 length: 15 residues. Germline V gene lookup returns CDR1 MNHEY and CDR2 SVGAGI. CDR3 in amino acids: CASSLQLRNTGELFF. Here the CDR3 DNA reads TGTGCCAGCAGTTTACAGCTACGGAACACCGGGGAGCTGTTTTTT.

This chain connects TRBV9 to TRBJ1-2; 7 bases agree with TRBD1. Germline CDR1 SGDLS, CDR2 YYNGEE. V was clipped by 0 bases and J by 3 bases; unmatched bases: 5. This CDR3 is 15 amino acids long. CDR3 nucleotides: TGTGCCAGCAGCGTAGGTGTAGGGGGCGACTATGGCTACACCTTC. It encodes CASSVGVGGDYGYTF. Looking up the rest from reference TRBV9 and TRBJ1-2 gives the full variable domain: DSGVTQTPKHLITATGQRVTLRCSPRSGDLSVYWYQQSLDQGLQFLIQYYNGEERAKGNILERFSAQQFPDLHSELNLSSLELGDSALYFCASSVGVGGDYGYTFGSGTRLTVV.

V usage is TRBV5-5 and J usage is TRBJ2-3, with D possibly TRBD2 on 5 matching bases. Germline V CDR1 and CDR2: SGHKS, YYEKEE (reference sequence). This CDR3 is 17 amino acids long. V shed 4 bases and J shed 2 bases, with 20 bases lying between them. The CDR3 DNA sequence: TGTGCCAGCAGCCCGTTCTCCGCGGGCCTATACACAGATACGCAGTATTTT. Protein product: CASSPFSAGLYTDTQYF.

This sequence joins TRBV21-1 and TRBJ2-7; no check of the table's D call, TRBD1, against the DNA was made. TRBV21-1 is labeled a pseudogene. There are 16 residues in the CDR3. DNA for the CDR3: TGTGCCAGCAGCGCCTTGGACAGGGGGCGAATCAACGAGCAGTACTTC. Protein sequence: CASSALDRGRINEQYF.

This clone was observed many times. The chain combines TRBV7-2 with TRBJ1-1; 8 bases match TRBD1. This CDR3 is 15 amino acids long. Germline V lookup: CDR1 SGHTA, CDR2 FQGNSA. Unmatched junction bases numbered 9, after V lost 5 bases and J lost 4 bases. CDR3 DNA sequence: TGTGCCAGCAGCCCTAGACAGGGGTCGGGCACTGAAGCTTTCTTT. It encodes CASSPRQGSGTEAFF.

J is TRBJ1-4 and V is TRBV4-2, with D uncertain. This CDR3 is built from 17 residues. V lost 3 bases and J 7 bases, leaving 21 bases between the germline ends. Germline CDR1 LGHNA, CDR2 YNFKEQ. CDR3 amino acids: CASSQATGGGLGEKLFF. Written as DNA, the CDR3 is TGTGCCAGCAGCCAGGCCACGGGTGGAGGGTTAGGTGAAAAACTGTTTTTT.

This clone is classed as medium-sized (0.01 to 0.1%). The chain is built from TRBV6-5 and TRBJ1-1; D perhaps matches TRBD1 (5 bases). In germline, CDR1 is MNHEY, CDR2 SVGAGI. Trimming took 8 bases from V and 5 from J, leaving 12 bases between them. The CDR3 totals 12 residues. CDR3 protein: CASGPGGTEAFF. The CDR3 nucleotides are TGTGCCAGCGGACCGGGGGGGACTGAAGCTTTCTTT.

This rearrangement joins TRBV18 to TRBJ2-7; TRBD2 matches at 8 bases. This CDR3 has 15 amino acids. The germline V gene has CDR1 KGHSH and CDR2 LQKENI. With 0 bases clipped from V and 5 bases from J, the junction kept 6 bases outside the gene matches. The chain's CDR3 is CASSPPSGGPDEQYF. CDR3 nucleotides: TGTGCCAGCTCACCACCGTCGGGGGGGCCGGACGAGCAGTACTTC.

The J gene is TRBJ2-7, the V gene TRBV27; either TRBD1 or TRBD2 may supply D (7 bases each). This CDR3 has 17 amino acids. Trimming shortened V by 1 base and J by 1 base, and 17 bases separated the two germline ends. CDR1 MNHEY and CDR2 SMNVEV come from the germline V gene (reference sequence). The CDR3: CASSLLRGGGGSYEQYF. CDR3 nucleotides: TGTGCCAGCAGTTTATTGAGAGGGGGCGGGGGATCCTACGAGCAGTACTTC.

This clone was found once. The chain links TRBV18 to TRBJ2-1; 10 nucleotides agree with TRBD1. The trim removed 4 bases at V and 7 bases at J, leaving 4 bases unmatched. Germline V CDR1 and CDR2: KGHSH, LQKENI. The CDR3 length is 14 residues. CDR3 region: CASSRGQGRNEQFF. The CDR3 nucleotides read TGTGCCAGCTCACGGGGACAGGGGAGGAATGAGCAGTTCTTC.

The chain joins TRBV25-1 to TRBJ2-5, with no clear D. The CDR3 spans 11 residues. The germline V gene has CDR1 MGHDK and CDR2 SYGVNS. V gave up 7 bases and J gave up 6 bases, with 9 bases separating them. The CDR3 nucleotides are TGTGCCAGCACCAGTACGAAGACCCAGTACTTC. It translates to CASTSTKTQYF.

This clone was seen repeatedly, ten times or more. V and J are TRBV29-1 and TRBJ2-2, with TRBD1 matching 9 bases. The CDR3 length is 14 residues. The V segment lost 5 bases and the J segment 1 base; nucleotides outside the gene matches: 2. Germline values: CDR1 SQVTM, CDR2 ANQGSEA. The CDR3 is CSVPGQGNTGELFF. CDR3 in DNA: TGCAGCGTTCCGGGACAGGGGAACACCGGGGAGCTGTTTTTT.

This chain links TRBV5-6 with TRBJ2-7; D remains ambiguous. The germline gives CDR1 SGHDT, CDR2 YYEEEE. CDR3 length: 13 residues. The germline V and J ends were trimmed by 0 bases and 5 bases, with 9 bases remaining between them. CDR3 loop: CASSLEGRHEQYF. The CDR3 bases are TGTGCCAGCAGCTTGGAAGGCCGCCACGAGCAGTACTTC. Combining the CDR3 with reference TRBV5-6 and TRBJ2-7 gives the whole variable domain DAGVTQSPTHLIKTRGQQVTLRCSPKSGHDTVSWYQQALGQGPQFIFQYYEEEERQRGNFPDRFSGHQFPNYSSELNVNALLLGDSALYLCASSLEGRHEQYFGPGTRLTVT.

Only a few counts were recorded for this clone. The CDR3 nucleotides are TGTGCCAGCAGTCTACAGAACACGAACACTGAAGCTTTCTTT. This sequence encodes CASSLQNTNTEAFF. The gene calls are TRBV2 and TRBJ1-1; D ambiguous. This CDR3 is built from 14 residues. Germline CDR1 and CDR2: SNHLY and FYNNEI. The V end was cut by 5 bases, the J end by 1 base, with 11 bases between. The variable domain in full, completed from reference TRBV2 and TRBJ1-1, reads EPEVTQTPSHQVTQMGQEVILRCVPISNHLYFYWYRQILGQKVEFLVSFYNNEISEKSEIFDDQFSVERPDGSNFTLKIRSTKLEDSAMYFCASSLQNTNTEAFFGQGTRLTVV.

This clone was observed a few times. The chain carries TRBV12-5 and TRBJ1-1; 9 positions match TRBD1. Germline V CDR1 and CDR2: LGHNT, FRNRAP. This CDR3 has 15 residues. Germline trimming cut 2 bases from V and 7 bases from J; bases unmatched to any gene: 8. The CDR3 here is CASGLTSTGGGEAFF. Here the CDR3 DNA reads TGTGCTAGTGGTTTGACCTCGACAGGGGGTGGTGAAGCTTTCTTT.

The J gene is TRBJ2-7, the V gene TRBV5-8; a weak D match, TRBD1 (5 bases). This CDR3 is built from 16 residues. In germline, CDR1 is SGHTS, CDR2 YDEGEE. Trimming removed 0 bases at V and 0 bases at J, with 13 bases between. CDR3 coding DNA: TGTGCCAGCAGCTTGGTCCACAGGCCCAGCTCCTACGAGCAGTACTTC. Translated: CASSLVHRPSSYEQYF.

The rearrangement links TRBV6-1 to TRBJ2-3, with D perhaps assigned TRBD1 or TRBD2 (5 bases each). Germline CDR1 is MNHNS and CDR2 is SASEGT. V lost 8 bases to trimming and J lost 0 bases, with 15 bases between them. The CDR3 spans 15 residues. Here the CDR3 reads CASRRGEGSTDTQYF. CDR3 nucleotide sequence: TGTGCCAGCCGTAGGGGAGAGGGTAGCACAGATACGCAGTATTTT.